A single sample is the source of the 3 T cell receptor beta chains below, sequenced in a study of T cell responses to AZD1222 COVID-19 vaccine. Using immunoSEQ multiplex PCR, the repertoire was profiled, and TCRdb retains in-frame clones only, with some absent. The data show 150,000 to 200,000 clones, about nine tenths seen once. The sample here was peripheral blood, taken on day 0 of AZD1222 vaccination. The receptors here all came from an adult in good health.

J is TRBJ1-3 and V is TRBV28, with 9 nucleotides matching TRBD1. The CDR3 runs to 14 residues. The V and J ends lost 9 bases and 7 bases, in that order; junction bases with no gene match: 10. Germline V gives CDR1 MDHEN, CDR2 SYDVKM. The CDR3 protein is CASGDRGEGNTIYF. For the CDR3, the DNA is TGTGCCAGTGGCGACAGGGGGGAGGGGAACACCATATATTTT.

This clone was seen a handful of times. The genes are TRBV9 and TRBJ1-1; D uncertain. CDR1 and CDR2 (germline): SGDLS, YYNGEE. The CDR3 loop spans 14 amino acids. V lost 4 bases and J 0 bases, leaving 10 bases between the germline ends. The CDR3 loop reads CASSPRAVNTEAFF. Written as DNA, the CDR3 is TGTGCCAGCAGCCCTCGGGCCGTGAACACTGAAGCTTTCTTT.

This clone appeared a few times. The J gene is TRBJ1-4, the V gene TRBV4-1; no reliable D call. There are 15 residues in the CDR3. Trimming removed 4 bases at V and 7 bases at J, with 16 bases between. Germline CDR1 is MGHRA and CDR2 is YSYEKL. The DNA for the CDR3 is TGCGCCAGCAGCCGAGGACCTCCGACGGGTGAAAAACTGTTTTTT. This sequence encodes CASSRGPPTGEKLFF.